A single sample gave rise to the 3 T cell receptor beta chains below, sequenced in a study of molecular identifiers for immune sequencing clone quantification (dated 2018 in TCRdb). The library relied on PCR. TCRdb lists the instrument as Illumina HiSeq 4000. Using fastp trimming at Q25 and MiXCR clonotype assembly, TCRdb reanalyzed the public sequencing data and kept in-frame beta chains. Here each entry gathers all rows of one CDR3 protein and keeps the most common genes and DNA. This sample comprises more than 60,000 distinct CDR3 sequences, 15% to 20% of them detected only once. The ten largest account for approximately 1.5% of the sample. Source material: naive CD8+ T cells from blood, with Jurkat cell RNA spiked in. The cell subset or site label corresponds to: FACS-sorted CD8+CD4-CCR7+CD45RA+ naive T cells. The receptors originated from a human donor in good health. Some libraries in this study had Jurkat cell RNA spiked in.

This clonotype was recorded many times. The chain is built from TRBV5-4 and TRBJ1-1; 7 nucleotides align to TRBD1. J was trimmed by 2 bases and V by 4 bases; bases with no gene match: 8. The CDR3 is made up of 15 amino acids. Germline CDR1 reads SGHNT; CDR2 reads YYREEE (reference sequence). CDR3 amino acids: CASSKDGTANTEAFF. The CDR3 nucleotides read TGTGCCAGCAGCAAAGACGGGACAGCTAACACTGAAGCTTTCTTT.

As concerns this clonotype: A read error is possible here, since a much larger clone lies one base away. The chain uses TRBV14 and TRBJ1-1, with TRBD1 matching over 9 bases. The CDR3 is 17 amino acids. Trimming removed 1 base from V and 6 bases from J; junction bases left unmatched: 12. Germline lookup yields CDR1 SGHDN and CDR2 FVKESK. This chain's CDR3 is CASSQAGTGFFGAEAFF. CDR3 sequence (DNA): TGTGCCAGCAGCCAAGCCGGGACAGGGTTTTTTGGCGCTGAAGCTTTCTTT.

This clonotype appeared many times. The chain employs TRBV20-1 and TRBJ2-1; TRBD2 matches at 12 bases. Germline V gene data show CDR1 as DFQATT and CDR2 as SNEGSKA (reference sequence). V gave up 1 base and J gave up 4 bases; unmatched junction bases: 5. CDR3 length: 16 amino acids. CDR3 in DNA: TGCAGTGCTAGAGCCCTAGCGGGAGGGGTGTACAATGAGCAGTTCTTC. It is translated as CSARALAGGVYNEQFF.